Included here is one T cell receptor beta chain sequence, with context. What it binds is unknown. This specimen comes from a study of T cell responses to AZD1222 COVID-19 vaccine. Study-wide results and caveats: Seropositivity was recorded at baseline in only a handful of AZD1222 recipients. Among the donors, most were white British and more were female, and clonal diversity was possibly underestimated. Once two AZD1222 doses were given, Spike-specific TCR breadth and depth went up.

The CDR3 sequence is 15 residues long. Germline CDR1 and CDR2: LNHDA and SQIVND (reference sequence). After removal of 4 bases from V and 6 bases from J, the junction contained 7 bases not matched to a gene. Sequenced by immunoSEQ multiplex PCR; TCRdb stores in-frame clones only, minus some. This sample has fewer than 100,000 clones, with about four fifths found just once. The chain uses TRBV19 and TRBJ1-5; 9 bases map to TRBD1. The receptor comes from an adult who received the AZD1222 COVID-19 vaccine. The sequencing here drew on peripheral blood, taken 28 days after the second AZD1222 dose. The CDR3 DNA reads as TGTGCCAGTAGTACGGGACAGGGCCGGGGTCAGCCCCAGCATTTT. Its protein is CASSTGQGRGQPQHF.